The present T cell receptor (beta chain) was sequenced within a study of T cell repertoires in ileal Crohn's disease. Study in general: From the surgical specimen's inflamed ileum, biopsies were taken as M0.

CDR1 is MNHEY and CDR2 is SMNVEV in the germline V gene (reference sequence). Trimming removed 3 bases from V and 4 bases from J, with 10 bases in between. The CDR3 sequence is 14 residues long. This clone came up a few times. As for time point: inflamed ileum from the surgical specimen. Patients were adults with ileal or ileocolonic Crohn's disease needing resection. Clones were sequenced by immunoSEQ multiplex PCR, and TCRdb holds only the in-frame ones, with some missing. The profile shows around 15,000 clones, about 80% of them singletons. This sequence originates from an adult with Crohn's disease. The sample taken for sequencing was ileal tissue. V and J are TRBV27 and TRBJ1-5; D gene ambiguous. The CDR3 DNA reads TGTGCCAGCAGTTTGTCCTCAGGAAATCAGCCCCAGCATTTT. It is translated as CASSLSSGNQPQHF.